This T cell receptor (beta chain) emerged from a study of blood T cell repertoires in COVID-19. Study summary: Samples came from the United States, Italy and Spain, spanning acute and convalescent COVID-19.

The ends were cut back, 3 bases at V and 0 bases at J, with 15 bases in the middle. The CDR3 has 17 residues. The V gene's germline CDR1 is KGHSH and CDR2 LQKENI. Authors' data handling: Estimates of nucleated cell counts were drawn from the amplification of reference gene primers. Clones were sequenced by immunoSEQ multiplex PCR, and TCRdb holds only the in-frame ones, with some missing. V, J and clone size are taken as reported in that table, and D and trimming were inferred from the DNA itself. The data show approximately 330,000 clones, 90% seen once. The chain joins TRBV18 to TRBJ2-1; a possible D gene is TRBD2 (6 bases). The source of this sequence is a woman aged 40 to 50 with COVID-19, enrolled during active disease. Sequencing was done on a sample of peripheral blood. The CDR3 bases are TGTGCCAGCTCACCGATTCTAGCGTCGAGCTCCTACAATGAGCAGTTCTTC. Encoded protein: CASSPILASSSYNEQFF.